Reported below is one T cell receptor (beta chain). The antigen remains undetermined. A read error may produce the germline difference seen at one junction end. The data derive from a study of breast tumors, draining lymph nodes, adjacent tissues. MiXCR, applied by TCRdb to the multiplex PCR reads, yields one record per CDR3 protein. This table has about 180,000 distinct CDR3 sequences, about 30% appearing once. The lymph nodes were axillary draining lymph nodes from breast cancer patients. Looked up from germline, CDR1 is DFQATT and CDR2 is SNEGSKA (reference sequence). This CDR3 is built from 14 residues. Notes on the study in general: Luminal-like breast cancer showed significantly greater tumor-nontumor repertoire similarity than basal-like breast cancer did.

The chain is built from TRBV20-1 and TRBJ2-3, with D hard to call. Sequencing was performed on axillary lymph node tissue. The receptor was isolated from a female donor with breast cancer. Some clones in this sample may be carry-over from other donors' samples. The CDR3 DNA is TGCAGCGCTAGAGAACTATCTGAAGAAGGTACGCAGTATTTT. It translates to CSARELSEEGTQYF.